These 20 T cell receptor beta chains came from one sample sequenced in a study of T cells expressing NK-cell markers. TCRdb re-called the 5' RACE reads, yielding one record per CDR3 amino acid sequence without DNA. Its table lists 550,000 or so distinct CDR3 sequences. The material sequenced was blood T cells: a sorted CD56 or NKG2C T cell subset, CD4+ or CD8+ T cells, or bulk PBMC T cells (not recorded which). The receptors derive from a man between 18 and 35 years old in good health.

The CDR3 loop reads CASSQDLGAGFNEQFF. The chain joins TRBV3-1 to TRBJ2-1; lacking DNA, the TRBD1 call made by TCRdb goes unchecked. Germline CDR1 is LGHDT and CDR2 is YNNKEL (reference sequence). There are 16 residues in the CDR3.

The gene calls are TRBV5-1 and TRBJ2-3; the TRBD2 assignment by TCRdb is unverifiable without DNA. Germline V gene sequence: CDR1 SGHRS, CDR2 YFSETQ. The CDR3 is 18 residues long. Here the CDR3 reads CASSPTSGRKYWVDTQYF.

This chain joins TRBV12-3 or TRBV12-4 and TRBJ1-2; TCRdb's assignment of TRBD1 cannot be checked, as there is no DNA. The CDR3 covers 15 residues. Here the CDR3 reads CASSPRPPGQYGYTF.

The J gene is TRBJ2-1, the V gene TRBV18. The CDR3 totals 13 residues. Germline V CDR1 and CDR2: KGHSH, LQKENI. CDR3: CASSPFSGYEQFF.

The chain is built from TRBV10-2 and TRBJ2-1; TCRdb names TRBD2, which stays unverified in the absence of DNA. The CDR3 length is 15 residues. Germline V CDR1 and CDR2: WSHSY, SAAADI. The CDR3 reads CASSETPAGGSEQFF.

CDR3 loop: CSASGGVGEQYF. This chain uses TRBV20-1 with TRBJ2-7; TCRdb's D call of TRBD1 is untestable without DNA. The CDR3 has 12 amino acids. CDR1 is DFQATT and CDR2 is SNEGSKA in the germline V gene (reference sequence).

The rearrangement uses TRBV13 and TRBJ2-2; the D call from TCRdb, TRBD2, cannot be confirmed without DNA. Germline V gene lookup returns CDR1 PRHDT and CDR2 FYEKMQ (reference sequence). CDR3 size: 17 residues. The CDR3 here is CASSSLGTSGNTGELFF.

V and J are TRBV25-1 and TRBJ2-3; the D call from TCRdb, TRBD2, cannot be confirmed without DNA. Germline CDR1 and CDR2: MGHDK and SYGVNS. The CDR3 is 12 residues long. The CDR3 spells CASRGRGDTQYF.

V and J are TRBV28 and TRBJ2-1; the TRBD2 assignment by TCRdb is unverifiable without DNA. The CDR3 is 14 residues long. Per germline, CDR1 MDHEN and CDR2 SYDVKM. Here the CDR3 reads CASLGGSGRAEQFF.

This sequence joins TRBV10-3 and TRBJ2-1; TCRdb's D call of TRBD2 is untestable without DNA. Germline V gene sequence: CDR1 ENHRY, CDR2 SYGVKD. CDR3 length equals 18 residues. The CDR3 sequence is CAISRTSGRAMSGNEQFF.

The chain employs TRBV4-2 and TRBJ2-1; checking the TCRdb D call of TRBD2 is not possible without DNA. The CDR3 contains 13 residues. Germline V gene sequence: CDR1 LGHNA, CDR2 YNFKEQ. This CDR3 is CASSQVGDSEQFF.

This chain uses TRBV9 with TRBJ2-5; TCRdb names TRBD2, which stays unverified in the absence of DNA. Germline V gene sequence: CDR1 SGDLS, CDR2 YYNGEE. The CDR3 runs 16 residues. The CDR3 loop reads CASSVGASSGYGTQYF. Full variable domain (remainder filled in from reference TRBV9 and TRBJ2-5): DSGVTQTPKHLITATGQRVTLRCSPRSGDLSVYWYQQSLDQGLQFLIQYYNGEERAKGNILERFSAQQFPDLHSELNLSSLELGDSALYFCASSVGASSGYGTQYFGPGTRLLVL.

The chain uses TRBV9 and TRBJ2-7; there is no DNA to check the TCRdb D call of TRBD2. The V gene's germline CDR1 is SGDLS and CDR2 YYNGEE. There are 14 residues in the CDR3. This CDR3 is CASNTGSGDYEQYF. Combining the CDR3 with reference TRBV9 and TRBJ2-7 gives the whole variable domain DSGVTQTPKHLITATGQRVTLRCSPRSGDLSVYWYQQSLDQGLQFLIQYYNGEERAKGNILERFSAQQFPDLHSELNLSSLELGDSALYFCASNTGSGDYEQYFGPGTRLTVT.

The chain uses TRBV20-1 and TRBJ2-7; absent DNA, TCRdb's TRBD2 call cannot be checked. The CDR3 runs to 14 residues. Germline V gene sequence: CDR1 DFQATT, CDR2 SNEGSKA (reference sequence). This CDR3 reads CSAQTLGESYEQYF.

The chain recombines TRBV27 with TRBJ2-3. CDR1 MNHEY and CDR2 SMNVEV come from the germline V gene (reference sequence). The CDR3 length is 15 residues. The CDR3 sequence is CASSLYGVGTDTQYF.

The CDR3 here is CASGLSTHEKLFF. V gene TRBV28 combines with J gene TRBJ1-4. The CDR3 runs to 13 residues. Looked up from germline, CDR1 is MDHEN and CDR2 is SYDVKM.

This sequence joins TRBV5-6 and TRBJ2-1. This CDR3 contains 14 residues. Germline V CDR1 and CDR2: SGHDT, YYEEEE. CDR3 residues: CASSLGIHANEQFF.

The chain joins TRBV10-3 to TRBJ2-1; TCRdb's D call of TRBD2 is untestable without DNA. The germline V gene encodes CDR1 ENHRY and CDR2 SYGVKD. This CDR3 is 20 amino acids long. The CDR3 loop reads CAISEKASGRVVSSYNEQFF.

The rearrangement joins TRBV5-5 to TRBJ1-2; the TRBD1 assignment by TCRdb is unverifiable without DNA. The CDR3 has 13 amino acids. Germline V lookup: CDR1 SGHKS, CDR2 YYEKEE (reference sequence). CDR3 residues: CASSAPDLYGYTF.

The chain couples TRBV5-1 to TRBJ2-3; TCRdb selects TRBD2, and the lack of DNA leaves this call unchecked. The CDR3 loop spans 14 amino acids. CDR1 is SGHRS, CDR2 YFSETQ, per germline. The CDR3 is CASSLAGRQDTQYF.